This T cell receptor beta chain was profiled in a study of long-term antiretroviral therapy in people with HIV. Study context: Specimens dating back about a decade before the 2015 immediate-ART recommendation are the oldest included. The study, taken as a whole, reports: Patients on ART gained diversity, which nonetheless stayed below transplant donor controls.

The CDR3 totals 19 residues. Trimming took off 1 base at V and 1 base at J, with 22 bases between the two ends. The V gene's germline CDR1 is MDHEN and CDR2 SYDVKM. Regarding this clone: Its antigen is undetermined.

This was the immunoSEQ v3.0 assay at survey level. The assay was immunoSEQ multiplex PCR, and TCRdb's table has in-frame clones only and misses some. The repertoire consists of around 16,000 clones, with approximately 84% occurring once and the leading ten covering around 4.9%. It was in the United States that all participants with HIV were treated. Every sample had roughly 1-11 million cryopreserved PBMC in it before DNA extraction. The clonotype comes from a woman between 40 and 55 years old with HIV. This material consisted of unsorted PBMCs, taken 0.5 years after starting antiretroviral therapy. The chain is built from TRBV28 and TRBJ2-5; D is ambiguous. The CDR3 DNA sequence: TGTGCCAGCAGTTTATCGTTGCTCCGGACCGACCTAATCCAAGAGACCCAGTACTTC. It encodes CASSLSLLRTDLIQETQYF.